The sequence of this T cell receptor (beta chain) was determined in a study of blood T cells in healthy people across ages. The CDR3 is 15 residues long. Germline V gene data show CDR1 as SNHLY and CDR2 as FYNNEI. For the second PCR, which ran for about 7 to 11 cycles, a sample-barcoded 5' primer and a J-beta primer mix were used. Each CDR3 protein is one row after TCRdb ran MiXCR on the 5' RACE reads. The sample includes about 1 million distinct CDR3 sequences, 20% to 25% seen only once; the top ten take approximately 0.71%. Whole-study findings and limits: Shifts in expanded clonotypes may have been confounded by donor CMV status, which was unknown.

Only a few counts were recorded for this clonotype. What it binds is not known. These data were likewise used in another study, on T cells of mothers and their children.

This TCR came from a girl aged 2 to 10 in good health. V usage is TRBV2 and J usage is TRBJ2-5; TRBD2 matches 9 bases. The J call may be wrong; the DNA end is better matched by TRBJ2-1. The sample consisted of blood. DNA of the CDR3: TGTGCCAGCAGTGAATTGGCTAGCGGGATTAATGAGCAGTTCTTC. Translation gives CASSELASGINEQFF.